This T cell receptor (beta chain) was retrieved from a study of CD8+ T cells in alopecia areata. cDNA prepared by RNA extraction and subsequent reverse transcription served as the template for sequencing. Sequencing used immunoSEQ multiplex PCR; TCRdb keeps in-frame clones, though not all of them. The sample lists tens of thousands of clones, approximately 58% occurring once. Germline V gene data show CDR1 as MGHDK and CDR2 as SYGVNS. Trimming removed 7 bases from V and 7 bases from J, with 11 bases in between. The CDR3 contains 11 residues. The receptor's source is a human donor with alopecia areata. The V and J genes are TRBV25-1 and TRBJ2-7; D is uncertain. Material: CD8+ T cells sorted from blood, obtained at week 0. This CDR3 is CASTSYLEQYF. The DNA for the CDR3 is TGTGCCAGCACCAGTTATCTTGAGCAGTACTTC.